These 3 T cell receptor beta chains originate from one sample sequenced in a study of shared clonotypes between healthy human individuals. This table comes from immunoSEQ multiplex PCR, and its TCRdb copy is limited to in-frame clones, with some not included. The sample records approximately 2,000,000 clones, 85% to 95% being singletons. Naivety among CD8 cells was defined by CD45RO negativity and positive CCR7 selection, thereby excluding terminally differentiated effector memory CD45RA+ cells. The sequenced sample was naive CD8+ T cells from PBMCs. Source of these receptors: a young man in good health. Some clones in this sample may be carry-over from other donors' samples.

V usage is TRBV9 and J usage is TRBJ2-3; no clear D gene. This CDR3 has 16 residues. V lost 1 base and J 3 bases, leaving 15 bases between the germline ends. The V gene's germline CDR1 is SGDLS and CDR2 YYNGEE. This CDR3 reads CASSVTGSQGTDTQYF. The CDR3 DNA is TGTGCCAGCAGCGTAACTGGCTCCCAAGGGACAGATACGCAGTATTTT.

The J gene is TRBJ1-5, the V gene TRBV7-9, with a possible D match to TRBD1 (5 bases). The CDR3 runs 14 residues. CDR1 SEHNR and CDR2 FQNEAQ come from the germline V gene (reference sequence). The V end lost 5 bases, the J end lost 1 base, and 9 bases lay between the germline ends. CDR3 protein: CASSKGASNQPQHF. CDR3 DNA: TGTGCCAGCAGCAAAGGGGCCAGCAATCAGCCCCAGCATTTT.

As to this clone: A read error may produce the germline difference seen at one junction end. The chain joins TRBV7-9 to TRBJ2-7, with TRBD1 matching over 9 bases. Germline V gene data show CDR1 as SEHNR and CDR2 as FQNEAQ (reference sequence). The CDR3 extends over 12 amino acids. The chain's CDR3 is CASSLAVGQGDF. CDR3 DNA: TGTGCCAGCAGCTTAGCGGTGGGACAGGGAGACTTC. Based on the CDR3 plus reference TRBV7-9 and TRBJ2-7, the full variable domain is DTGVSQNPRHKITKRGQNVTFRCDPISEHNRLYWYRQTLGQGPEFLTYFQNEAQLEKSRLLSDRFSAERPKGSFSTLEIQRTEQGDSAMYLCASSLAVGQGDFGPGTRLTVT.